These 18 T cell receptor beta chains were sequenced from one sample in a study of blood T cell repertoires in COVID-19. Profiling relied on immunoSEQ multiplex PCR, and the TCRdb table lists in-frame clones only, not all of them. Here the sample spans a few hundred thousand clones, 80% to 90% being singletons. The sample consisted of peripheral blood. These receptors originate from a woman in her 70s with COVID-19, enrolled during active disease.

V usage is TRBV9 and J usage is TRBJ2-3; 8 bases fit TRBD2. Unmatched junction bases numbered 4, after V lost 4 bases and J lost 3 bases. Germline CDR1 reads SGDLS; CDR2 reads YYNGEE. The CDR3 covers 14 residues. CDR3 coding DNA: TGTGCCAGCAGCAAGGGACTAGTAACAGATACGCAGTATTTT. Its translation: CASSKGLVTDTQYF.

The gene calls are TRBV5-1 and TRBJ2-7, with D possibly TRBD1 on 6 matching bases. The germline gives CDR1 SGHRS, CDR2 YFSETQ. The CDR3 totals 16 residues. Trimming removed 0 bases at V and 1 base at J, with 14 bases between. CDR3 sequence (DNA): TGCGCCAGCAGCTTGGCCCCGGACAGTGCTTCCTACGAGCAGTACTTC. Its translation is CASSLAPDSASYEQYF.

The chain joins TRBV10-3 to TRBJ2-5, with D perhaps matching TRBD2 (5 bases). V was clipped by 11 bases and J by 5 bases, with 18 bases between them. The germline V gene has CDR1 ENHRY and CDR2 SYGVKD. This CDR3 region has 13 residues. The CDR3 region has the DNA TGTGCCTCCGCGAGGGTTGGCGGGGAGACCCAGTACTTC. Residues: CASARVGGETQYF.

The chain links TRBV18 to TRBJ1-2; TRBD1 matches at 7 bases. This CDR3 spans 16 amino acids. Germline V gene data show CDR1 as KGHSH and CDR2 as LQKENI. Trimming at V came to 4 bases and at J to 4 bases, leaving 12 bases not matched to a gene. CDR3 protein: CASSLQGGEKGYGYTF. CDR3 bases: TGTGCCAGCTCACTTCAAGGGGGCGAGAAAGGCTATGGCTACACCTTC. Full variable domain (outside the CDR3, taken from reference TRBV18 and TRBJ1-2): NAGVMQNPRHLVRRRGQEARLRCSPMKGHSHVYWYRQLPEEGLKFMVYLQKENIIDESGMPKERFSAEFPKEGPSILRIQQVVRGDSAAYFCASSLQGGEKGYGYTFGSGTRLTVV.

This rearrangement joins TRBV2 to TRBJ1-5, with a weak D call TRBD1 (6 bases). Germline V gene data show CDR1 as SNHLY and CDR2 as FYNNEI. V was clipped by 9 bases and J by 3 bases, with 21 bases between them. The CDR3 is made up of 16 amino acids. The CDR3 protein is CASELLPDRLNQPQHF. For the CDR3, the DNA is TGTGCCAGTGAACTACTACCCGACAGGCTCAATCAGCCCCAGCATTTT.

The genes are TRBV5-6 and TRBJ2-1; 10 bases fit TRBD2. The CDR3 is 17 residues long. Germline-derived CDR1 and CDR2 are SGHDT and YYEEEE. J lost 3 bases, V lost 4 bases, and 10 bases had no gene match. Here the CDR3 DNA reads TGTGCCAGCAGCCGAATACTAGCGGGAAGAGACTACAATGAGCAGTTCTTC. Translated: CASSRILAGRDYNEQFF.

CDR3 protein: CASSVAPGRANEKLFF. CDR3 coding DNA: TGTGCCAGCAGCGTAGCTCCGGGGAGGGCTAATGAAAAACTGTTTTTT. The chain links TRBV9 to TRBJ1-4; D not certain. CDR1 and CDR2 (germline): SGDLS, YYNGEE. CDR3 length: 16 residues. V was trimmed by 0 bases and J by 3 bases, leaving 12 bases between them.

This clone showed up just a few times. The chain employs TRBV7-3 and TRBJ2-7, with 9 nucleotides matching TRBD1. Germline CDR1 SGHTA, CDR2 FQGTGA. The CDR3 length is 14 residues. V shed 5 bases, J shed 9 bases, and the junction held 11 bases outside the gene matches. CDR3 DNA: TGTGCCAGCAGCCCCTGGGACAGGGAAGTTGTGCAGTACTTC. Protein product: CASSPWDREVVQYF.

The chain couples TRBV28 to TRBJ1-2; possibly TRBD1 for D (5 bases). The V gene lost 4 bases and the J gene lost 10 bases, with 16 bases spanning the gap. Germline CDR1 reads MDHEN; CDR2 reads SYDVKM. This CDR3 region has 13 residues. CDR3 loop: CASSSSGSRLYTF. Here the CDR3 DNA reads TGTGCCAGCAGTTCCTCAGGGTCAAGACTCTACACCTTC.

This rearrangement joins TRBV13 to TRBJ2-1; 8 bases match TRBD1. This CDR3 contains 14 residues. Trimming cost V 5 bases and J 6 bases; bases outside gene matches: 6. Germline V gene lookup returns CDR1 PRHDT and CDR2 FYEKMQ (reference sequence). In DNA form, the CDR3 reads TGTGCCAGCAGCCGGGACAGGCCTCCCAATGAGCAGTTCTTC. It is translated as CASSRDRPPNEQFF.

The chain uses TRBV11-3 and TRBJ2-2, with a tentative D call TRBD1 (5 bases). This CDR3 spans 14 amino acids. Between the trimmed V and J ends, which lost 5 bases and 7 bases, there was a span of 14 bases. CDR1 SGHNT and CDR2 YENEEA come from the germline V gene. The chain's CDR3 is CASSPVRAGGELFF. The CDR3 nucleotides read TGTGCCAGCAGCCCTGTCAGGGCTGGCGGGGAGCTGTTTTTT. Complete variable domain (other parts from reference TRBV11-3 and TRBJ2-2): EAGVVQSPRYKIIEKKQPVAFWCNPISGHNTLYWYLQNLGQGPELLIRYENEEAVDDSQLPKDRFSAERLKGVDSTLKIQPAELGDSAVYLCASSPVRAGGELFFGEGSRLTVL.

The V gene is TRBV2, the J gene TRBJ1-4, with 10 nucleotides matching TRBD1. The CDR3 is made up of 14 amino acids. The trim removed 7 bases at V and 7 bases at J, leaving 6 bases unmatched. Germline CDR1 reads SNHLY; CDR2 reads FYNNEI. The CDR3 DNA sequence: TGTGCCAGCATGGCTGACAGGGGGCGTGAAAAACTGTTTTTT. It yields the protein CASMADRGREKLFF. The variable domain in full, completed from reference TRBV2 and TRBJ1-4, reads EPEVTQTPSHQVTQMGQEVILRCVPISNHLYFYWYRQILGQKVEFLVSFYNNEISEKSEIFDDQFSVERPDGSNFTLKIRSTKLEDSAMYFCASMADRGREKLFFGSGTQLSVL.

J is TRBJ2-7 and V is TRBV6-6; 8 bases align to TRBD2. J was trimmed by 3 bases and V by 5 bases; bases with no gene match: 9. Germline CDR1 is MNHNY and CDR2 is SVGAGI (reference sequence). This CDR3 comprises 15 residues. The CDR3 sequence: CASSTPGLGYYEQYF. The CDR3 coding sequence is TGTGCCAGCAGTACCCCGGGACTAGGATACTACGAGCAGTACTTC.

This rearrangement joins TRBV19 to TRBJ1-5, with TRBD1 identical over 10 bases. V was clipped by 3 bases and J by 6 bases; unmatched bases: 20. This CDR3 has 20 residues. Germline CDR1 is LNHDA and CDR2 is SQIVND (reference sequence). This chain's CDR3 is CASSIGVGQGVFVGRQPQHF. CDR3 coding DNA: TGTGCCAGTAGTATTGGGGTCGGACAGGGGGTTTTCGTCGGTCGTCAGCCCCAGCATTTT.

This chain connects TRBV28 to TRBJ2-7; 10 bases agree with TRBD1. The CDR3 length is 15 residues. With 6 bases clipped from V and 6 bases from J, the junction kept 11 bases outside the gene matches. Germline V lookup: CDR1 MDHEN, CDR2 SYDVKM. CDR3 region: CASSPVRTGGFEQYF. As DNA, the CDR3 is TGTGCCAGCAGCCCCGTCCGGACAGGGGGTTTCGAGCAGTACTTC.

This chain joins TRBV5-6 and TRBJ1-2, with D perhaps TRBD1 (6 bases). The CDR3 totals 18 residues. CDR1 and CDR2 from the germline V gene are SGHDT and YYEEEE. V lost 4 bases to trimming and J lost 3 bases, with 25 bases between them. In DNA, the CDR3 is TGTGCCAGCAGCGCAAGACAGCGCCGAGTAGGGGGAGACTATGGCTACACCTTC. This codes for CASSARQRRVGGDYGYTF.

The chain is built from TRBV28 and TRBJ2-3; D uncertain. This CDR3 is built from 13 residues. The V gene's germline CDR1 is MDHEN and CDR2 SYDVKM. V was pared by 5 bases and J by 6 bases, with 12 bases between. The CDR3 loop is CASSIPGADTQYF. CDR3 in DNA: TGTGCCAGCAGTATCCCCGGAGCCGATACGCAGTATTTT.

The chain carries TRBV5-1 and TRBJ1-1; a possible D gene is TRBD1 (5 bases). CDR1 is SGHRS and CDR2 is YFSETQ in the germline V gene. The CDR3 sequence is 12 residues long. The V gene lost 4 bases and the J gene lost 6 bases, with 10 bases spanning the gap. CDR3 sequence (DNA): TGCGCCAGCAGCCTCCCGGGGGCTGAAGCTTTCTTT. Translating it yields CASSLPGAEAFF.